A selection of T cell receptor beta chains follows, all from one sample in a study of tumor-infiltrating lymphocytes in localized non-small cell lung cancer. Assay used: immunoSEQ multiplex PCR; TCRdb lists only in-frame clones, some missing. The sample has around 13,000 clones; 75% to 90% are singletons. The sample consisted of uninvolved lung tissue not adjacent to the tumor. These receptors were taken from a human donor with non-small cell lung cancer. Each CDR3 is given without its conserved first and last residue. Each record gives: J gene, V gene, CDR3 protein.

J: TRBJ1-5; V: TRBV11-2; CDR3: ASSWGTGGDQPQH
J: TRBJ2-3; V: TRBV10-2; CDR3: ASSRPGLATDTQY
J: TRBJ2-3; V: TRBV19; CDR3: ASSISPSDTQY
J: TRBJ2-1; V: TRBV30; CDR3: AWSIRGGGLTQF
J: TRBJ2-1; V: TRBV5-1; CDR3: ASSPFGGGQDEQF
J: TRBJ1-1; V: TRBV30; CDR3: AWRMSGRGLSTEAF
J: TRBJ1-1; V: TRBV6-1; CDR3: ASKGGVGNTEAF
J: TRBJ2-2; V: TRBV7-6; CDR3: ASSPGHNTGELF
J: TRBJ1-1; V: TRBV27; CDR3: ASKGQGIGTEAF
J: TRBJ1-4; V: TRBV9; CDR3: ASSPSDGQGRNEKLF
J: TRBJ1-2; V: TRBV6-5; CDR3: ASRAGRFRGYT
J: TRBJ1-1; V: TRBV5-4; CDR3: ASTKSRGAGAEAF
J: TRBJ1-2; V: TRBV6-6; CDR3: ASSWGDSNYGYT
J: TRBJ2-3; V: TRBV18; CDR3: ASSPIKGPDPLTDTQY
J: TRBJ1-1; V: TRBV20-1; CDR3: SAHPDRVAF
J: TRBJ2-2; V: TRBV7-8; CDR3: ASSSYRGSGELF
J: TRBJ2-1; V: TRBV6-5; CDR3: AVRFGTYNEQF
J: TRBJ1-1; V: TRBV4-1; CDR3: ASSHRQGEWNTEAF
J: TRBJ1-4; V: TRBV29-1; CDR3: SVGSVGGMGNEKLF
J: TRBJ1-2; V: TRBV11-2; CDR3: ASSSHTGGSGYT
J: TRBJ2-7; V: TRBV6-1; CDR3: ASSTAGALYEQY
J: TRBJ1-5; V: TRBV6-6; CDR3: ASETGLGGNQPQH
J: TRBJ2-7; V: TRBV11-2; CDR3: ASTDSGRRSYEQY
J: TRBJ1-2; V: TRBV5-4; CDR3: ASSNREDYGYT
J: TRBJ1-2; V: TRBV7-9; CDR3: ASSEEKGFYGYT
J: TRBJ2-3; V: TRBV15; CDR3: ATSRGAGPTDTQY
J: TRBJ1-1; V: TRBV7-3; CDR3: ASSLSSNTEAF
J: TRBJ1-4; V: TRBV2; CDR3: ASRETGTVNEKLF
J: TRBJ2-5; V: TRBV29-1; CDR3: SVEAGETQY
J: TRBJ2-5; V: TRBV2; CDR3: ASSKQGTQTQQETQY
J: TRBJ2-2; V: TRBV4-1; CDR3: ASSQDEARAITGELF
J: TRBJ1-2; V: TRBV14; CDR3: ASSPGSYGYT
J: TRBJ2-7; V: TRBV25-1; CDR3: ARTNYGDAGVESYEQY
J: TRBJ1-4; V: TRBV11-2; CDR3: ASSPDRGRGKLF
J: TRBJ2-7; V: TRBV7-9; CDR3: ASSSNQGTGAYEQY
J: TRBJ2-3; V: TRBV29-1; CDR3: SVTGGTDTQY
J: TRBJ2-5; V: TRBV5-1; CDR3: ASSLEAEETQY
J: TRBJ2-1; V: TRBV30; CDR3: AWSHRGYNEQF
J: TRBJ2-3; V: TRBV7-2; CDR3: ASSTRNRLASTDTQY
J: TRBJ2-5; V: TRBV10-3; CDR3: AISERPGETQY
J: TRBJ2-5; V: TRBV7-2; CDR3: ASSLRPGVETQY
J: TRBJ2-5; V: TRBV11-2; CDR3: ASSLEFQNRETQY
J: TRBJ1-2; V: TRBV27; CDR3: ASSLTGFGYT
J: TRBJ2-3; V: TRBV1; CDR3: TSSQDRGSEGTDTQY
J: TRBJ1-5; V: TRBV2; CDR3: ASSEESGQPQH
J: TRBJ1-2; V: TRBV30; CDR3: AWRHQDRLGYGYT
J: TRBJ1-1; V: TRBV5-6; CDR3: ASSKGQLNTEAF
J: TRBJ2-3; V: TRBV6-5; CDR3: ASSYSRRPSTDTQY
J: TRBJ2-2; V: TRBV6-1; CDR3: ASTWTGGGGELF
J: TRBJ1-2; V: TRBV4-1; CDR3: ASSQDWGTGFGANYGYT
J: TRBJ1-2; V: TRBV5-6; CDR3: ASTTTNLWGYT
J: TRBJ2-3; V: TRBV5-4; CDR3: ASSLPTTDTQY
J: TRBJ2-6; V: TRBV2; CDR3: ASSGQGARGANVLT
J: TRBJ2-7; V: TRBV14; CDR3: ASSDYYEQY
J: TRBJ2-5; V: TRBV6-1; CDR3: ASSATSGTGEETQY
J: TRBJ2-3; V: TRBV5-1; CDR3: ASSPRGWSPDTQY
J: TRBJ1-5; V: TRBV5-6; CDR3: ASSLGSGSNQPQH
J: TRBJ2-5; V: TRBV7-2; CDR3: ASSPTGGGKRTQY
J: TRBJ1-2; V: TRBV5-6; CDR3: ASSFTGYGYT
J: TRBJ2-3; V: TRBV5-6; CDR3: ASSPGYGTDTQY